The 22 T cell receptor beta chains reported below all come from one sample, sequenced in a study of vaccination and CD4 T cells after COVID-19. MiXCR, applied by TCRdb to the PCR reads, yields one record per CDR3 protein. This repertoire shows approximately 30,000 distinct CDR3 sequences, 51% found once; its top ten account for more than 5.5%. Time point described: late sampling 161 to 241 days after vaccination in a few convalescent patients. Specimen: CD4+ T cells from blood, collected about 7 months after SARS-CoV-2 vaccination. Every receptor here comes from a human donor who had recovered from COVID-19.

The genes are TRBV5-4 and TRBJ2-1; D might be TRBD2 (5 bases). The germline V and J ends were trimmed by 2 bases and 7 bases, with 13 bases remaining between them. Germline V gene sequence: CDR1 SGHNT, CDR2 YYREEE (reference sequence). This CDR3 is 14 amino acids long. For the CDR3, the DNA is TGTGCCAGCAGCTTATACACTAGGCATAATGAGCAGTTCTTC. Its protein is CASSLYTRHNEQFF.

This clonotype is medium-sized in the sample. The chain recombines TRBV6-1 with TRBJ2-5, with 9 positions matching TRBD1. The germline CDR1 and CDR2 sequences are MNHNS and SASEGT. The CDR3 is 15 amino acids. The V gene end was trimmed by 2 bases and the J gene end by 5 bases; junction bases not matched to a gene: 6. The CDR3 DNA sequence: TGTGCCAGCAGTGAACAAGGGGACAGGGTTGAGACCCAGTACTTC. Translated: CASSEQGDRVETQYF.

The chain joins TRBV2 to TRBJ2-1; no firm D call. V was pared by 7 bases and J by 8 bases, with 15 bases between. This CDR3 spans 13 amino acids. Germline V gene sequence: CDR1 SNHLY, CDR2 FYNNEI. CDR3 residues: CASILGQGHEQFF. CDR3 in DNA: TGTGCCAGCATTCTGGGCCAAGGGCATGAGCAGTTCTTC.

This clonotype was seen more than once but under ten times. The chain couples TRBV7-9 to TRBJ2-2, with no clear D. Trimming removed 4 bases at V and 7 bases at J, with 7 bases between. The CDR3 sequence is 12 residues long. Germline V gene data show CDR1 as SEHNR and CDR2 as FQNEAQ (reference sequence). The DNA of the CDR3 is TGTGCCAGCAGCTCGGCCTTCGGGGAGCTGTTTTTT. Amino acid sequence: CASSSAFGELFF.

The V and J genes are TRBV15 and TRBJ2-4; D call uncertain. With 1 base removed from V and 0 bases from J, the gap between germline ends came to 4 bases. From germline, CDR1 is LNHNV and CDR2 YYDKDF (reference sequence). The CDR3 contains 14 residues. The CDR3 DNA sequence: TGTGCCACCAGCAGAGGGGTAGCCAAAAACATTCAGTACTTC. Protein product: CATSRGVAKNIQYF.

This clonotype was seen more than once but under ten times. J is TRBJ2-2 and V is TRBV7-9, with 9 nucleotides matching TRBD1. CDR1 is SEHNR, CDR2 FQNEAQ, per germline (reference sequence). After removal of 5 bases from V and 4 bases from J, the junction contained 8 bases not matched to a gene. The CDR3 has 16 residues. The CDR3 DNA is TGTGCCAGCAGCGTTACAGGGGGCGCGTTCACCGGGGAGCTGTTTTTT. This encodes CASSVTGGAFTGELFF.

In its sample, this clonotype was seen once. This chain connects TRBV28 to TRBJ1-6; 8 nucleotides line up with TRBD1. This CDR3 has 14 residues. The germline V gene encodes CDR1 MDHEN and CDR2 SYDVKM. Losses at the gene ends were 6 bases for V and 10 bases for J; bases not matched to a gene: 8. CDR3 sequence: CASRRTGRRSPLHF. The CDR3 coding sequence is TGTGCCAGCAGAAGGACAGGGAGGAGATCACCCCTCCACTTT.

The genes are TRBV6-5 and TRBJ2-3; the D gene is possibly TRBD2 (6 bases). From germline, CDR1 is MNHEY and CDR2 SVGAGI. There are 15 residues in the CDR3. Trimming removed 4 bases at V and 4 bases at J, with 15 bases between. The CDR3 protein is CASSSTSGRADTQYF. For the CDR3, the DNA is TGTGCCAGCAGTTCGACTAGTGGGCGAGCAGATACGCAGTATTTT.

The chain employs TRBV7-9 and TRBJ2-4; D is unclear. CDR3 length: 17 amino acids. Germline lookup yields CDR1 SEHNR and CDR2 FQNEAQ (reference sequence). V was shortened by 0 bases and J by 0 bases, with 12 bases between the two germline ends. CDR3 coding DNA: TGTGCCAGCAGCTTAGCTTACAACTCGGTAGCCAAAAACATTCAGTACTTC. Its translation: CASSLAYNSVAKNIQYF.

The chain carries TRBV6-1 and TRBJ2-1; TRBD2 might be the D (6 bases). Looked up from germline, CDR1 is MNHNS and CDR2 is SASEGT. The CDR3 sequence is 16 residues long. With 11 bases removed from V and 0 bases from J, the gap between germline ends came to 20 bases. CDR3 residues: CAGTRNSGSSYNEQFF. The CDR3 DNA is TGTGCCGGCACCCGGAATAGCGGAAGCTCCTACAATGAGCAGTTCTTC.

The V call is TRBV20-1, the J call TRBJ2-5, with D maybe TRBD2 (6 bases). The germline V gene has CDR1 DFQATT and CDR2 SNEGSKA (reference sequence). This CDR3 has 11 residues. V lost 0 bases, J lost 14 bases, and 13 bases lay in between. DNA for the CDR3: TGCAGTGCTAGAGAAGCAGGGACTCCATACTTC. Amino acids: CSAREAGTPYF.

This clonotype was observed once. This chain links TRBV20-1 with TRBJ2-1; the match to TRBD2 covers 10 bases. Germline trimming cut 1 base from V and 7 bases from J; bases unmatched to any gene: 10. The CDR3 length is 16 residues. CDR1 is DFQATT, CDR2 SNEGSKA, per germline (reference sequence). CDR3 bases: TGCAGTGCTAGAGGCCATACCAGCGGGAGGGGAAATGAGCAGTTCTTC. It codes for CSARGHTSGRGNEQFF.

This clonotype has more than one count but fewer than ten. The gene calls are TRBV20-1 and TRBJ2-7; 9 bases agree with TRBD1. Germline values: CDR1 DFQATT, CDR2 SNEGSKA (reference sequence). The trim removed 6 bases at V and 7 bases at J, leaving 13 bases unmatched. This CDR3 has 14 residues. The CDR3 here is CSAQGSGQGLEQYF. The CDR3 DNA is TGCAGTGCCCAGGGGTCGGGACAGGGCCTGGAGCAGTACTTC.

This clonotype showed up just a few times. The chain is built from TRBV7-8 and TRBJ2-3, with a tentative D call TRBD1 (5 bases). Trimming took 1 base from V and 1 from J, leaving 12 bases between them. In germline, CDR1 is SGHVS, CDR2 FQNEAQ. This CDR3 has 16 residues. The CDR3 DNA reads TGTGCCAGCAGCTTAGAATGGCAGGGCCGCACAGATACGCAGTATTTT. Its protein is CASSLEWQGRTDTQYF.

The rearrangement links TRBV5-4 to TRBJ2-1; D is unclear. The CDR3 runs to 16 residues. Trimming removed 0 bases from V and 4 bases from J, with 14 bases in between. The germline V gene has CDR1 SGHNT and CDR2 YYREEE (reference sequence). The CDR3 DNA sequence: TGTGCCAGCAGCTTGGTTAAGCAGGCTGGATACAATGAGCAGTTCTTC. It is translated as CASSLVKQAGYNEQFF.

V and J are TRBV27 and TRBJ2-3, with 7 bases aligning to TRBD1. The germline V gene has CDR1 MNHEY and CDR2 SMNVEV (reference sequence). Trimming at V came to 5 bases and at J to 0 bases, leaving 8 bases not matched to a gene. This CDR3 is built from 16 residues. For the CDR3, the DNA is TGTGCCAGCAGTCCCGACAGGGTACCTAGCACAGATACGCAGTATTTT. Its protein is CASSPDRVPSTDTQYF.

This clonotype has only a few counts. The chain links TRBV7-9 to TRBJ1-1; D is possibly TRBD1 (5 bases). The V and J ends lost 2 bases and 6 bases respectively, with 13 bases between them. From germline, CDR1 is SEHNR and CDR2 FQNEAQ (reference sequence). The CDR3 length is 14 residues. The CDR3 loop reads CASSLQGWGAEAFF. The CDR3 DNA is TGTGCCAGCAGCTTACAAGGGTGGGGGGCTGAAGCTTTCTTT.

This chain joins TRBV10-3 and TRBJ2-3, with 8 positions matching TRBD1. Trimming took 2 bases from V and 1 from J; bases not matched to a gene: 2. Germline CDR1 and CDR2: ENHRY and SYGVKD. The CDR3 runs 15 residues. CDR3 sequence reads: CAISELGQGTDTQYF. As DNA, the CDR3 is TGTGCCATCAGTGAGCTGGGACAGGGCACAGATACGCAGTATTTT.

The chain uses TRBV20-1 and TRBJ2-1; TRBD1 might be the D (5 bases). The CDR3 runs 16 residues. V was trimmed by 0 bases and J by 0 bases, leaving 12 bases between them. The V gene's germline CDR1 is DFQATT and CDR2 SNEGSKA (reference sequence). The CDR3 is CSARDIQGVSYNEQFF. CDR3 nucleotide sequence: TGCAGTGCTAGAGACATCCAGGGCGTCTCCTACAATGAGCAGTTCTTC.

This clonotype appeared a few times. The chain is built from TRBV10-3 and TRBJ2-7; 8 bases line up with TRBD2. There are 15 residues in the CDR3. Germline V CDR1 and CDR2: ENHRY, SYGVKD. The J segment lost 7 bases and the V segment lost 2 bases, leaving 10 bases of the junction unmatched. The CDR3 coding sequence is TGTGCCATCAGTGAGCCGGACGGGAGGGTTAAGGAGCAGTACTTC. Amino acid sequence: CAISEPDGRVKEQYF.

The V call is TRBV6-4, the J call TRBJ1-1; D possibly corresponds to TRBD1 (6 bases). This CDR3 spans 13 amino acids. V dropped 7 bases and J dropped 5 bases, with 14 bases sitting between them. The germline V gene has CDR1 MRHNA and CDR2 SNTAGT. This CDR3 is CASTQGRGTEAFF. CDR3 in DNA: TGTGCCAGCACTCAGGGTAGGGGGACTGAAGCTTTCTTT.

The V and J genes are TRBV7-9 and TRBJ2-7, with D maybe TRBD2 (5 bases). CDR1 SEHNR and CDR2 FQNEAQ come from the germline V gene (reference sequence). V was cut by 1 base and J by 3 bases, with 7 bases left in between. This CDR3 is 13 amino acids long. The CDR3 DNA reads TGTGCCAGCAGCTTAGGTAGCGTCTACGAGCAGTACTTC. Protein: CASSLGSVYEQYF.